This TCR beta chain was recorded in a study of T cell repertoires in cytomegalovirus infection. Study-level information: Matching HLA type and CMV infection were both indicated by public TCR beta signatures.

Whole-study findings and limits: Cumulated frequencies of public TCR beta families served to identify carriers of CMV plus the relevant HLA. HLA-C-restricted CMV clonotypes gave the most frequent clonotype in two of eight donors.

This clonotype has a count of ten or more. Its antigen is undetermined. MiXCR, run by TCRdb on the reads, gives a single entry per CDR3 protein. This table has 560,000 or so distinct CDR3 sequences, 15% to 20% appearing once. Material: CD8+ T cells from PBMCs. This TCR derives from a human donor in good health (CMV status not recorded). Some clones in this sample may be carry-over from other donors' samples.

CDR3 in amino acids: CASSSPRGEKLFF. The DNA of the CDR3 is TGTGCCAGCAGCAGCCCTCGTGGCGAAAAACTGTTTTTT. The V gene is TRBV6-5, the J gene TRBJ1-4; D call uncertain. CDR3 length equals 13 residues. V lost 6 bases and J lost 8, with 13 bases in between. Per germline, CDR1 MNHEY and CDR2 SVGAGI.